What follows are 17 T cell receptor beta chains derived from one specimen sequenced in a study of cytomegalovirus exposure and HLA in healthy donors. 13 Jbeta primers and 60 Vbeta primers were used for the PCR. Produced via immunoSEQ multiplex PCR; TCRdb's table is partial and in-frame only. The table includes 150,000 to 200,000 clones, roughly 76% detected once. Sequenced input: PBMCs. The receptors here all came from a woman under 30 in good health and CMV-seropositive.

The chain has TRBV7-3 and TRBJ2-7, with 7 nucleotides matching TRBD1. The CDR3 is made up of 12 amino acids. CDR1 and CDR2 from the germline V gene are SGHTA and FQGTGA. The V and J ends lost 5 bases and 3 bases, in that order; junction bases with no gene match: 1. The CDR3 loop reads CASSPGGYEQYF. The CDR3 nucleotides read TGTGCCAGCAGCCCAGGGGGCTACGAGCAGTACTTC.

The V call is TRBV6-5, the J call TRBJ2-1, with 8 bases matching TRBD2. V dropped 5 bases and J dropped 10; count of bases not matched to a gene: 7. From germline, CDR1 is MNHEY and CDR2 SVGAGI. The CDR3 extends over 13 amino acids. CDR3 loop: CASSHGGEREQFF. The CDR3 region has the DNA TGTGCCAGCAGTCACGGGGGGGAGAGAGAGCAGTTCTTC.

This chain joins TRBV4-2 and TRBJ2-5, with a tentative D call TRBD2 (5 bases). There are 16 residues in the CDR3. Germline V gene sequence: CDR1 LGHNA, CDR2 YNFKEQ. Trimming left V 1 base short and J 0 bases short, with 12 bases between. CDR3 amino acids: CASSQAIARNQETQYF. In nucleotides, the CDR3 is TGTGCCAGCAGCCAAGCTATAGCGAGAAACCAAGAGACCCAGTACTTC.

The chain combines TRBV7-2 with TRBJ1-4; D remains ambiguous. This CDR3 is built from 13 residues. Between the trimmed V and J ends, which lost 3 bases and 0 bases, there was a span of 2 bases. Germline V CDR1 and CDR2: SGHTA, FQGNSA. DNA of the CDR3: TGTGCCAGCAGCTTTACAACTAATGAAAAACTGTTTTTT. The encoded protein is CASSFTTNEKLFF.

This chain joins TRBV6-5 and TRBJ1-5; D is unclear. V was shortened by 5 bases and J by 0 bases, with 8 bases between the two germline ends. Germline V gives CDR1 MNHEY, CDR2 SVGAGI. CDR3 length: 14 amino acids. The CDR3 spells CASSPYDSNQPQHF. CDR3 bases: TGTGCCAGCAGTCCCTACGATAGCAATCAGCCCCAGCATTTT.

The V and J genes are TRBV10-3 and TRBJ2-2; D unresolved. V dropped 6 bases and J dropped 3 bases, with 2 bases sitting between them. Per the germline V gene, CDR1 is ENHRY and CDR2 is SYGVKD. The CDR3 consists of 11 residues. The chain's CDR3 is CAISYTGELFF. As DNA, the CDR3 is TGTGCCATCAGCTACACCGGGGAGCTGTTTTTT.

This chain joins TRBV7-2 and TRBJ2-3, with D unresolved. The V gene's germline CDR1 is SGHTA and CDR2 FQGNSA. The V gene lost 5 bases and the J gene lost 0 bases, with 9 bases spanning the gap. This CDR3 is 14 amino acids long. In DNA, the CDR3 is TGTGCCAGCAGCCCCCAACTGAGCACAGATACGCAGTATTTT. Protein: CASSPQLSTDTQYF. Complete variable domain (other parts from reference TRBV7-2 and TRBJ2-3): GAGVSQSPSNKVTEKGKDVELRCDPISGHTALYWYRQSLGQGLEFLIYFQGNSAPDKSGLPSDRFSAERTGGSVSTLTIQRTQQEDSAVYLCASSPQLSTDTQYFGPGTRLTVL.

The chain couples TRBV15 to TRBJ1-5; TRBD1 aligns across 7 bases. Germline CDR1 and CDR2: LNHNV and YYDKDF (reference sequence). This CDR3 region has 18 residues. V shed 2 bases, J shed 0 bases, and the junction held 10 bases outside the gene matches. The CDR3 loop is CATSRSQGVYGSNQPQHF. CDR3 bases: TGTGCCACCAGCAGATCCCAGGGGGTTTATGGTAGCAATCAGCCCCAGCATTTT.

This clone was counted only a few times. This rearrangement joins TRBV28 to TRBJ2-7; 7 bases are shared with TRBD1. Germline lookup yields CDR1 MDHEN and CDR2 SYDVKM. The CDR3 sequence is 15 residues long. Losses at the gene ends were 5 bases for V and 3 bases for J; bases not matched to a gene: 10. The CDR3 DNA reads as TGTGCCAGCAGTGACGACAGGGCCACCCTCTACGAGCAGTACTTC. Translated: CASSDDRATLYEQYF.

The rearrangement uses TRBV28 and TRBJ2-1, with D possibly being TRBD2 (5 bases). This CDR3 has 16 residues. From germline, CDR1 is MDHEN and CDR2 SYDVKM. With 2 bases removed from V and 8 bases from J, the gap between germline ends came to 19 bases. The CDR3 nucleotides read TGTGCCAGCAGTTTAGTAGTGGAGGCGGGTCTCTATGAGCAGTTCTTC. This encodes CASSLVVEAGLYEQFF.

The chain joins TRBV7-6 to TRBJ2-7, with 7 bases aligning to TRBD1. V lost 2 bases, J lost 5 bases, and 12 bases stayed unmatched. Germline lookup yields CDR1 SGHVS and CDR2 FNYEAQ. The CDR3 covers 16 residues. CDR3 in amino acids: CASSLRDRQGRDEQYF. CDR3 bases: TGTGCCAGCAGCTTACGCGATAGACAGGGACGAGACGAGCAGTACTTC.

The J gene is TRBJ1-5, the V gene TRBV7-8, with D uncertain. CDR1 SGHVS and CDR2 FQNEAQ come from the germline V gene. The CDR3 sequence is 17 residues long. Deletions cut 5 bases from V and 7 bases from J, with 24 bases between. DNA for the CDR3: TGTGCCAGCAGCCCCCGTCGCTTGGGCCCCAAGAGACAGCCCCAGCATTTT. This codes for CASSPRRLGPKRQPQHF.

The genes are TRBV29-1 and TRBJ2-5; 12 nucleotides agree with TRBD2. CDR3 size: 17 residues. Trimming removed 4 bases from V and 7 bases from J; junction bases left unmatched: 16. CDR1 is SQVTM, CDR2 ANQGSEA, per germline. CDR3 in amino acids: CSVASLAGGIREGTQYF. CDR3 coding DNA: TGCAGCGTTGCCTCCCTAGCGGGGGGGATCCGGGAAGGGACCCAGTACTTC.

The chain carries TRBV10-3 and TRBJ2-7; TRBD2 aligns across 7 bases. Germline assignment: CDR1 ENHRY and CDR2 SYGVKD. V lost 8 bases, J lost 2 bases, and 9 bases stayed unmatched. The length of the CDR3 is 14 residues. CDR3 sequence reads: CAISDREVPYEQYF. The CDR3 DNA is TGTGCCATCTCCGACCGGGAGGTTCCCTACGAGCAGTACTTC.

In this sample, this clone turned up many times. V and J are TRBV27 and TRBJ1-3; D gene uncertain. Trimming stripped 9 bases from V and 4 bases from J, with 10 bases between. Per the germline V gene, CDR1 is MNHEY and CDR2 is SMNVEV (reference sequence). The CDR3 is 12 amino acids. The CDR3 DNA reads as TGTGCCAGTCTCGTTCCGGGAAACACCATATATTTT. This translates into CASLVPGNTIYF.

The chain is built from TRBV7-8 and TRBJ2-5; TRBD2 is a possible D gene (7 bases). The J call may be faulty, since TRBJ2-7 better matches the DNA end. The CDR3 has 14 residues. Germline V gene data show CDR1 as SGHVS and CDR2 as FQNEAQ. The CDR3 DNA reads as TGTGCCAGCAGCCTAAATAGGGGGGGGCACGAGCAGTACTTC. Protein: CASSLNRGGHEQYF.

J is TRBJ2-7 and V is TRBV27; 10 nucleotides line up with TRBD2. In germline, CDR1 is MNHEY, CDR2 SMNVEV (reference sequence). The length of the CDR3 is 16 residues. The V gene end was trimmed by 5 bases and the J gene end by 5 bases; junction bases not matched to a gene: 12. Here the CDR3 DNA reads TGTGCCAGCAGTCCTAGCGGGGGACTACCTCTTCACGAGCAGTACTTC. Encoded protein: CASSPSGGLPLHEQYF.